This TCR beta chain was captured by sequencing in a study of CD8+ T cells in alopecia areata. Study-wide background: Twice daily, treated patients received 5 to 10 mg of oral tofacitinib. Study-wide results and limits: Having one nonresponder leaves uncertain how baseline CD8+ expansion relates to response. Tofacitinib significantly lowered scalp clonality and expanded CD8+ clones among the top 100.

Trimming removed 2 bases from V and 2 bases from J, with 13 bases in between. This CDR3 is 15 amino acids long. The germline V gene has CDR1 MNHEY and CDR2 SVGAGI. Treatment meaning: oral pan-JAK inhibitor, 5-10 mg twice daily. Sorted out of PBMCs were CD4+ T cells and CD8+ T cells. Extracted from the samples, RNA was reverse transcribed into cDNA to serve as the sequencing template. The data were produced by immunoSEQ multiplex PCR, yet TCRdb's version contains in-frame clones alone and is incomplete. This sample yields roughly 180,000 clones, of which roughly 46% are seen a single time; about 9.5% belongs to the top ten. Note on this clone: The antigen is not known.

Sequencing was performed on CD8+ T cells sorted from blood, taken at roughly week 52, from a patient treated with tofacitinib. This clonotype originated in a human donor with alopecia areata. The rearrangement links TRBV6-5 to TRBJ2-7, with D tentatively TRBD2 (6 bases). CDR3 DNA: TGTGCCAGCAGTTACCCCGGGCGGGGAACCTACGAGCAGTACTTC. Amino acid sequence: CASSYPGRGTYEQYF.